A single sample is the source of the 18 T cell receptor beta chains below, sequenced in a study of blood T cell repertoires in COVID-19. Data came from immunoSEQ multiplex PCR; TCRdb stores just in-frame clones and leaves some out. This table holds about 180,000 clones, around 80% found once. Source material: PBMCs or T cells enriched from blood (not recorded which). The source is a man in his sixties who had been exposed to COVID-19.

The chain combines TRBV28 with TRBJ2-5, with TRBD2 as a possible D gene (5 bases). CDR1 and CDR2 from the germline V gene are MDHEN and SYDVKM. This CDR3 comprises 13 residues. V was cut by 2 bases and J by 10 bases, with 14 bases left in between. The chain's CDR3 is CASSLVYTGIQYF. The CDR3 DNA sequence: TGTGCCAGCAGTTTAGTTTATACGGGGATCCAGTACTTC.

The chain is built from TRBV6-4 and TRBJ2-2; a possible D gene is TRBD1 (5 bases). The germline gives CDR1 MRHNA, CDR2 SNTAGT. The length of the CDR3 is 14 residues. Trimming pared 6 bases from V and 3 bases from J, leaving 11 bases between. CDR3 sequence (DNA): TGTGCCAGCAGCTGGGGCTCTGACACCGGGGAGCTGTTTTTT. The encoded protein is CASSWGSDTGELFF.

The table lists this clone with a few counts. The chain is built from TRBV11-2 and TRBJ2-7, with D possibly being TRBD2 (6 bases). The CDR3 consists of 16 residues. Germline values: CDR1 SGHAT, CDR2 FQNNGV. Trimming took 2 bases from V and 0 from J, leaving 14 bases between them. CDR3 sequence (DNA): TGTGCCAGCAGCTTACCCCCGACCGGGAGCTCCTACGAGCAGTACTTC. Protein: CASSLPPTGSSYEQYF.

In nucleotides, the CDR3 is TGTGCCAGCAGCCCGTCGGGGGGAGTGGAGACCCAGTACTTC. This gives the protein CASSPSGGVETQYF. J is TRBJ2-5 and V is TRBV5-6; TRBD2 agrees at 7 bases. This CDR3 is 14 amino acids long. Germline trimming cut 4 bases from V and 5 bases from J; bases unmatched to any gene: 8. The V gene's germline CDR1 is SGHDT and CDR2 YYEEEE.

Comments on this clone: Other DNA sequences in this sample translate to the same CDR3. The chain uses TRBV5-4 and TRBJ2-7; 7 positions agree with TRBD1. V trimming: 4 bases; J trimming: 6 bases; junction bases outside the gene matches: 4. Looked up from germline, CDR1 is SGHNT and CDR2 is YYREEE (reference sequence). CDR3 length: 12 residues. CDR3 nucleotide sequence: TGTGCCAGCAGCCGAGACAGGGCCGAGCAGTACTTC. It is translated as CASSRDRAEQYF.

The sample holds one count of this clone. The chain joins TRBV11-2 to TRBJ2-3; 7 bases align to TRBD2. This CDR3 region has 16 residues. Losses at the gene ends were 0 bases for V and 3 bases for J; bases not matched to a gene: 6. CDR1 and CDR2 from the germline V gene are SGHAT and FQNNGV. Written as DNA, the CDR3 is TGTGCCAGCAGCTTAGATGGCGGGAGCGGAACAGATACGCAGTATTTT. It translates to CASSLDGGSGTDTQYF.

DNA of the CDR3: TGTGCCACCAGCAGAGACCCCCGGACAGGGGGCAGCTATGGCTACACCTTC. This sequence encodes CATSRDPRTGGSYGYTF. This sequence joins TRBV15 and TRBJ1-2; 11 bases match TRBD1. This CDR3 region has 17 residues. Germline V gives CDR1 LNHNV, CDR2 YYDKDF (reference sequence). V lost 0 bases and J lost 4; bases outside the gene matches: 7.

This chain uses TRBV19 with TRBJ1-1, with TRBD1 as a possible D gene (6 bases). The CDR3 extends over 13 amino acids. The V gene's germline CDR1 is LNHDA and CDR2 SQIVND (reference sequence). V was clipped by 3 bases and J by 5 bases, with 10 bases between them. The DNA for the CDR3 is TGTGCCAGTAGTATGGGCAGGGGAACTGAAGCTTTCTTT. Protein product: CASSMGRGTEAFF. Looking up the rest from reference TRBV19 and TRBJ1-1 gives the full variable domain: DGGITQSPKYLFRKEGQNVTLSCEQNLNHDAMYWYRQDPGQGLRLIYYSQIVNDFQKGDIAEGYSVSREKKESFPLTVTSAQKNPTAFYLCASSMGRGTEAFFGQGTRLTVV.

The V call is TRBV7-2, the J call TRBJ2-5; 7 nucleotides align to TRBD2. CDR3 length: 14 amino acids. Trimming took 4 bases from V and 3 from J; bases not matched to a gene: 5. CDR1 SGHTA and CDR2 FQGNSA come from the germline V gene. In nucleotides, the CDR3 is TGTGCCAGCAGCTCCGAGCTAGCGGAAGAGACCCAGTACTTC. Amino acids: CASSSELAEETQYF.

The rearrangement links TRBV30 to TRBJ1-1, with TRBD1 matching over 10 bases. V shed 2 bases, J shed 0 bases, and the junction held 3 bases outside the gene matches. Germline CDR1 and CDR2: GTSNPN and SVGIG (reference sequence). This CDR3 spans 15 amino acids. This CDR3 reads CAWSRTGGLNTEAFF. The CDR3 nucleotides are TGTGCCTGGAGTCGGACAGGGGGGTTGAACACTGAAGCTTTCTTT.

CDR3 DNA: TGTGCCAGCAGCTTAGCCCCCTACTCCTACGAGCAGTACTTC. It yields the protein CASSLAPYSYEQYF. The chain uses TRBV7-8 and TRBJ2-7; D unclear. This CDR3 is 14 amino acids long. Trimming pared 0 bases from V and 0 bases from J, leaving 6 bases between. CDR1 and CDR2 (germline): SGHVS, FQNEAQ.

This sequence joins TRBV7-8 and TRBJ2-1; 14 nucleotides align to TRBD2. The germline V gene has CDR1 SGHVS and CDR2 FQNEAQ. The CDR3 is 18 residues long. V was pared by 1 base and J by 1 base, with 3 bases of the junction left unmatched. The CDR3 loop is CASSLVWTSGRSYNEQFF. The CDR3 bases are TGTGCCAGCAGCTTAGTTTGGACTAGCGGGAGGTCCTACAATGAGCAGTTCTTC.

This clone was seen only a few times. This same CDR3 is encoded by further DNA sequences in the sample. Here the CDR3 reads CASSLIPGQQETQYF. CDR3 sequence (DNA): TGTGCCAGCAGCTTAATTCCGGGACAGCAAGAGACCCAGTACTTC. The chain uses TRBV7-3 and TRBJ2-5; 7 bases map to TRBD1. Germline lookup yields CDR1 SGHTA and CDR2 FQGTGA. This CDR3 is 15 amino acids long. J gave up 2 bases and V 1 base, and 4 bases lay outside the gene matches.

The chain recombines TRBV24-1 with TRBJ2-1, with 14 bases lining up with TRBD2. Trimming cost V 9 bases and J 4 bases; bases outside gene matches: 7. The CDR3 contains 16 residues. Germline V lookup: CDR1 KGHDR, CDR2 SFDVKD. CDR3 residues: CATPGTSGSLYNEQFF. CDR3 DNA sequence: TGTGCCACCCCCGGGACTAGCGGGAGTTTGTACAATGAGCAGTTCTTC.

The V gene is TRBV19, the J gene TRBJ2-3; 7 bases line up with TRBD2. The trim removed 7 bases at V and 0 bases at J, leaving 7 bases unmatched. Germline assignment: CDR1 LNHDA and CDR2 SQIVND (reference sequence). CDR3 length: 15 residues. The CDR3 DNA reads as TGTGCCAGTAAGGCCGGGAGGACTAGCACAGATACGCAGTATTTT. Amino acid sequence: CASKAGRTSTDTQYF.

This clone was seen many times. The rearrangement joins TRBV5-1 to TRBJ2-1; 7 nucleotides line up with TRBD1. The V segment lost 4 bases and the J segment 10 bases; nucleotides outside the gene matches: 8. This CDR3 has 13 amino acids. Looked up from germline, CDR1 is SGHRS and CDR2 is YFSETQ. The CDR3 loop reads CASSIGPGQEQFF. DNA for the CDR3: TGCGCCAGCAGCATCGGACCGGGACAGGAGCAGTTCTTC.

The chain uses TRBV27 and TRBJ2-7; maybe TRBD1 (5 bases). The CDR3 is made up of 15 amino acids. V was clipped by 2 bases and J by 1 base, with 12 bases between them. Germline CDR1 and CDR2: MNHEY and SMNVEV (reference sequence). In DNA, the CDR3 is TGTGCCAGCAGTTTACAGGGCACAATGTCCTACGAGCAGTACTTC. Translating it yields CASSLQGTMSYEQYF.

The table lists this clone with many counts. V usage is TRBV6-5 and J usage is TRBJ1-6; D gene unclear. V was trimmed by 0 bases and J by 7 bases, leaving 10 bases between them. This CDR3 is built from 15 residues. The V gene's germline CDR1 is MNHEY and CDR2 SVGAGI. The CDR3: CASSYSGETNSPLHF. As DNA, the CDR3 is TGTGCCAGCAGTTACTCCGGGGAGACGAATTCACCCCTCCACTTT.